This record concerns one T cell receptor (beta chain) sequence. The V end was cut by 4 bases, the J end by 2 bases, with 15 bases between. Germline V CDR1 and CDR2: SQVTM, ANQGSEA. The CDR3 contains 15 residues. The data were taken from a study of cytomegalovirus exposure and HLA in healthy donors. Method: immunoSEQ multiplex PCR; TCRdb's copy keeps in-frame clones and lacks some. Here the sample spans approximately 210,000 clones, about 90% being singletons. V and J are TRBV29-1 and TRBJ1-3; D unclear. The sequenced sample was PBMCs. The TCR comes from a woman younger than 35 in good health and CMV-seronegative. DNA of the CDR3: TGCAGCGTTGCGCCGGGTCCCGCAGCTGGAAACACCATATATTTT. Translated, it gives CSVAPGPAAGNTIYF.